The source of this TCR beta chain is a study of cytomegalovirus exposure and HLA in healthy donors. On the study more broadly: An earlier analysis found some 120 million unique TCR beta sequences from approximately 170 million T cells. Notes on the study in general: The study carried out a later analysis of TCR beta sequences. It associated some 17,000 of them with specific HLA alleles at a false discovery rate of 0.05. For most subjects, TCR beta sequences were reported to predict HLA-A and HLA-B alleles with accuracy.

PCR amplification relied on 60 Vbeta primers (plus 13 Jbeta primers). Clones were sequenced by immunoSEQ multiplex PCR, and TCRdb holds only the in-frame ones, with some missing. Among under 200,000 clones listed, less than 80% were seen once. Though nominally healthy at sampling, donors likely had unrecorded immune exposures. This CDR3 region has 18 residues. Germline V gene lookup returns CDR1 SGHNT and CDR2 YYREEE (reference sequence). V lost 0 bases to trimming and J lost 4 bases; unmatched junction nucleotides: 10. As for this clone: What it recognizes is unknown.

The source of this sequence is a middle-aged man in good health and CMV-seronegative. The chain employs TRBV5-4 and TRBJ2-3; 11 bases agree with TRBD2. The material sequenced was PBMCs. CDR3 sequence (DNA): TGTGCCAGCAGCTTGGGGGGGAGTAGCGGGAGGGCAGCAGATACGCAGTATTTT. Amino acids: CASSLGGSSGRAADTQYF. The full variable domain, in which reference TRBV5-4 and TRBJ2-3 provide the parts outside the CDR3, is ETGVTQSPTHLIKTRGQQVTLRCSSQSGHNTVSWYQQALGQGPQFIFQYYREEENGRGNFPPRFSGLQFPNYSSELNVNALELDDSALYLCASSLGGSSGRAADTQYFGPGTRLTVL.